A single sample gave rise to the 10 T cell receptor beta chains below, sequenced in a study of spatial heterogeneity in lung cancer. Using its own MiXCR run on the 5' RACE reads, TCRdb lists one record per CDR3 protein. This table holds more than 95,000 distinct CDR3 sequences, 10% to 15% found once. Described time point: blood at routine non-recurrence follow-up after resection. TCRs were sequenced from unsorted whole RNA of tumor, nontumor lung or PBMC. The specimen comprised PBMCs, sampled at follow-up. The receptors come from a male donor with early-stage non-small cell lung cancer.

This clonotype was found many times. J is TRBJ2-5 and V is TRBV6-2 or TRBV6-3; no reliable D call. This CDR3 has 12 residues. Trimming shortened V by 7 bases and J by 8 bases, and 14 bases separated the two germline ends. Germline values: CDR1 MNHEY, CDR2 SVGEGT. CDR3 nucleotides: TGTGCCAGCACAGGCTCCTCCGAAACCCAGTACTTC. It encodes CASTGSSETQYF.

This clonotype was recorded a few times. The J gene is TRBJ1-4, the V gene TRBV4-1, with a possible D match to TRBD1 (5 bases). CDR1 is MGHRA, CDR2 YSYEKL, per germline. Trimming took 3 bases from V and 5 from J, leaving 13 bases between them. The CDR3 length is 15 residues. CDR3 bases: TGCGCCAGCAGCCAGTTCAGGGTCGCGAATGAAAAACTGTTTTTT. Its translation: CASSQFRVANEKLFF.

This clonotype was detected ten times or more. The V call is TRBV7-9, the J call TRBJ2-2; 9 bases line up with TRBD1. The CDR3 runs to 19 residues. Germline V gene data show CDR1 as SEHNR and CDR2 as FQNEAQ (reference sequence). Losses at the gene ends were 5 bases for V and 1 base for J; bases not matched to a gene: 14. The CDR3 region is CASSLRTGDPTLNTGELFF. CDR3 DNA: TGTGCCAGCAGCCTCAGGACAGGGGACCCCACGCTGAACACCGGGGAGCTGTTTTTT.

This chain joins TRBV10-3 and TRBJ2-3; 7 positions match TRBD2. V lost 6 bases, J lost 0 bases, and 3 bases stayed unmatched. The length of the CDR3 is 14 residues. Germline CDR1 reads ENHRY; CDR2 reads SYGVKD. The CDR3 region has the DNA TGTGCCATCAGGGCGGGACTAAGCACAGATACGCAGTATTTT. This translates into CAIRAGLSTDTQYF.

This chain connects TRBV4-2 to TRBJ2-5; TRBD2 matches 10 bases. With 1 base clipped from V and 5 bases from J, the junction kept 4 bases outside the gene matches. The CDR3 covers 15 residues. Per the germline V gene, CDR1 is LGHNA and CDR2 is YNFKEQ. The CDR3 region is CASSQALAGSETQYF. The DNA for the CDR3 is TGTGCCAGCAGCCAAGCACTAGCGGGGTCGGAGACCCAGTACTTC.

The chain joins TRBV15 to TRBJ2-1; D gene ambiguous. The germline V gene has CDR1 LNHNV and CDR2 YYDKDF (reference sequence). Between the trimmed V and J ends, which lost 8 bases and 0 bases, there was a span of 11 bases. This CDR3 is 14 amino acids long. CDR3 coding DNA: TGTGCCACCGCTCCAGAACACTCCTACAATGAGCAGTTCTTC. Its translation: CATAPEHSYNEQFF.

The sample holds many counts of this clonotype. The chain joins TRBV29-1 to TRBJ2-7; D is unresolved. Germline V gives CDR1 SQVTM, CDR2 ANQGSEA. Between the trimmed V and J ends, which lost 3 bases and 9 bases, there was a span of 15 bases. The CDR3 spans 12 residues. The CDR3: CSVESGTGRQYF. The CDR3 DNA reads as TGCAGCGTTGAGTCAGGAACCGGACGGCAGTACTTC.

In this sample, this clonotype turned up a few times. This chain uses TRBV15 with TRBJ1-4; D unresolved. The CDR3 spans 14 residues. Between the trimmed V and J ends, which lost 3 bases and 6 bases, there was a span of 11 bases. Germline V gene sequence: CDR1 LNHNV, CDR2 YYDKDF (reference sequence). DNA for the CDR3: TGTGCCACCAGCAGCCTGGGGAGTTATGAAAAACTGTTTTTT. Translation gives CATSSLGSYEKLFF.

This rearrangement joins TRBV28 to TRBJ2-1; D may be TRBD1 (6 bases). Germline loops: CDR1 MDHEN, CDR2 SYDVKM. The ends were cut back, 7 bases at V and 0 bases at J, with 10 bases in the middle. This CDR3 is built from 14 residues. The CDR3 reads CASTSDSSYNEQFF. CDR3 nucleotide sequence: TGTGCCAGCACTTCGGACAGCTCCTACAATGAGCAGTTCTTC.

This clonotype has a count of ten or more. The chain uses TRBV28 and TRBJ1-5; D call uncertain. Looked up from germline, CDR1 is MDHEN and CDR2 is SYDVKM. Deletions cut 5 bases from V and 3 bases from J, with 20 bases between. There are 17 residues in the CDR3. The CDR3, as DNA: TGTGCCAGCAGTCCGTTGACCGGGAACCTACTCAATCAGCCCCAGCATTTT. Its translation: CASSPLTGNLLNQPQHF.